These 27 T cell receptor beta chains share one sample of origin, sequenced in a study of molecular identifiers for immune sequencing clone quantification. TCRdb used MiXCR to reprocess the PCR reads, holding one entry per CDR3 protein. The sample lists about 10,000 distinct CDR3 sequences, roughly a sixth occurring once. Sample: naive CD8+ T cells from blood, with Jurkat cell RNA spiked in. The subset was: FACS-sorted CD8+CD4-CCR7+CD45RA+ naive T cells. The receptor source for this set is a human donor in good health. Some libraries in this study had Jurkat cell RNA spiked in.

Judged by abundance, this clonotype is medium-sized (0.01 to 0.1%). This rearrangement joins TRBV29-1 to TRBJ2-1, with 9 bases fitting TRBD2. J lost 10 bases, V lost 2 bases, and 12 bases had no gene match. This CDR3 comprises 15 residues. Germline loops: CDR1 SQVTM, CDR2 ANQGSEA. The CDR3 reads CSVELREGAVGEQFF. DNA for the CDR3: TGCAGCGTTGAACTGCGGGAGGGGGCTGTTGGAGAGCAGTTCTTC.

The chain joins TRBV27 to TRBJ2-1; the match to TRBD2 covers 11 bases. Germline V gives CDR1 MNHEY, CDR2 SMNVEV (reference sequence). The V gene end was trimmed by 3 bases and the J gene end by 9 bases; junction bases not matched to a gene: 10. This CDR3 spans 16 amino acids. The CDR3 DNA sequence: TGTGCCAGCAGTTTGCACTTAGCGGGAGGGCCCGTTGAGCAGTTCTTC. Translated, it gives CASSLHLAGGPVEQFF.

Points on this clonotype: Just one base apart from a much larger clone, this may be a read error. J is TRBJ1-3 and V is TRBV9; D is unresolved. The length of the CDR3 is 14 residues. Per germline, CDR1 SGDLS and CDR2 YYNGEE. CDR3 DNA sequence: TGTGCCAGCAGCGTAGGAGGGAATGGAAACGCCATATATTTT. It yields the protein CASSVGGNGNAIYF.

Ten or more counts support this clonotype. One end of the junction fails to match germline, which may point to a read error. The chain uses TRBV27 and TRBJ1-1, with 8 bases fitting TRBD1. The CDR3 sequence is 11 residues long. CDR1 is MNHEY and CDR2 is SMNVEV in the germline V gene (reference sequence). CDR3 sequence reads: CASSPTAGGGF. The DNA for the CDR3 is TGTGCCAGCAGCCCTACGGCAGGGGGCGGTTTT.

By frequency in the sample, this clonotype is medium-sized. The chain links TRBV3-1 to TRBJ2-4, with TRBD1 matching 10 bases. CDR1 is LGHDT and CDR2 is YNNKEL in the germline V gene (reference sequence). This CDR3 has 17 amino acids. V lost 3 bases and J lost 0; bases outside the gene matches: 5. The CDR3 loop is CASSHGTGEIAKNIQYF. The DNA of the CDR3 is TGTGCCAGCAGCCACGGGACAGGGGAAATAGCCAAAAACATTCAGTACTTC.

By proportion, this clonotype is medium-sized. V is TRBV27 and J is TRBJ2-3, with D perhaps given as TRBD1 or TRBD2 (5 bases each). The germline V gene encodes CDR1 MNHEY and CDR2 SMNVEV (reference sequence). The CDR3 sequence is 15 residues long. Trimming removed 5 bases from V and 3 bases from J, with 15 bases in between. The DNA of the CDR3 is TGTGCCAGCAGTCCATGGGGGTTCCCTACAGATACGCAGTATTTT. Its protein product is CASSPWGFPTDTQYF.

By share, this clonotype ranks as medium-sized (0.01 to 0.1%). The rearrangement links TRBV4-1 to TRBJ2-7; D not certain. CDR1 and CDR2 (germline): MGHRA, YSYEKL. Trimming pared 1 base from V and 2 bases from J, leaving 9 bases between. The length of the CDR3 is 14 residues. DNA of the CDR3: TGCGCCAGCAGCCAAGGAAGTAATGCCTACGAGCAGTACTTC. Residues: CASSQGSNAYEQYF.

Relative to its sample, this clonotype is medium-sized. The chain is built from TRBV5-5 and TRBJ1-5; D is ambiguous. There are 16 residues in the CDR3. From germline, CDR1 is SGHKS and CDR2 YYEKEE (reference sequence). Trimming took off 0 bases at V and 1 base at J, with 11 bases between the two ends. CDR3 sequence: CASSLEGWVSNQPQHF. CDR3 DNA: TGTGCCAGCAGCTTGGAGGGCTGGGTGAGCAATCAGCCCCAGCATTTT.

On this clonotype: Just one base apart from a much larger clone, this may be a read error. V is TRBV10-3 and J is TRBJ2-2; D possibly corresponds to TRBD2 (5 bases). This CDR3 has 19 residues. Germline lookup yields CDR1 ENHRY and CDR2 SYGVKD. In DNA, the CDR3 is TGTGCCATCAGTCCCGCCGCCCCCTATAGCGTAGCGAACCCCGGGGAGCTGTTTTTT. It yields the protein CAISPAAPYSVANPGELFF.

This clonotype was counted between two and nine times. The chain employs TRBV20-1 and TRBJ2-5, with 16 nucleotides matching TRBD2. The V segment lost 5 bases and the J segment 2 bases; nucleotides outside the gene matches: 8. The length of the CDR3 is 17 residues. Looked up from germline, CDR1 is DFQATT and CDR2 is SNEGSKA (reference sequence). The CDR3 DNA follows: TGCAGTGCTGGCCGTGGGACTAGCGGGAGGGTGCAAGAGACCCAGTACTTC. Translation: CSAGRGTSGRVQETQYF.

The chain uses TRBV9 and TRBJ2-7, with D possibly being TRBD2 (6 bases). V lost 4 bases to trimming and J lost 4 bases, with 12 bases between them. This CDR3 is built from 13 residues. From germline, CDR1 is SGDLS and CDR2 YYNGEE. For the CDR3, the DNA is TGTGCCAGCAGCTCCGGGAGCTCGTACGAGCAGTACTTC. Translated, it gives CASSSGSSYEQYF.

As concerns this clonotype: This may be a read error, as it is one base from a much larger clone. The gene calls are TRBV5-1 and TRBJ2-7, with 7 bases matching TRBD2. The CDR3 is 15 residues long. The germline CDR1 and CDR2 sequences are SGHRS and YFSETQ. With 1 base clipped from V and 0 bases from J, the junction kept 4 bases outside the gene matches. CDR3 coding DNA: TGCGCCAGCAGCTTGTGGGGCGGGGGCTCCTACGAGCAGTACTTC. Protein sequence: CASSLWGGGSYEQYF. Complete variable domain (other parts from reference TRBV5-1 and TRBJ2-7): KAGVTQTPRYLIKTRGQQVTLSCSPISGHRSVSWYQQTPGQGLQFLFEYFSETQRNKGNFPGRFSGRQFSNSRSEMNVSTLELGDSALYLCASSLWGGGSYEQYFGPGTRLTVT.

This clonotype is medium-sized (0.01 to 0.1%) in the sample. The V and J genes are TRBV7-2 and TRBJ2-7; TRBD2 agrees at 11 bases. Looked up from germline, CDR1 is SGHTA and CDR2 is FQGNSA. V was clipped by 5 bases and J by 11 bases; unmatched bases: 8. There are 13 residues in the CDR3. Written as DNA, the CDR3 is TGTGCCAGCAGCGCAACGACTAGCGGGATAAAGTACTTC. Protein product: CASSATTSGIKYF.

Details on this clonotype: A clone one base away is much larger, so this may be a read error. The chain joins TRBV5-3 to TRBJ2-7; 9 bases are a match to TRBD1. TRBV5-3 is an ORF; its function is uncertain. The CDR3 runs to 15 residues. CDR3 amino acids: CASSLEGTGGHEQYF. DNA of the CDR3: TGTGCCAGCAGCTTGGAGGGAACAGGGGGCCACGAGCAGTACTTC.

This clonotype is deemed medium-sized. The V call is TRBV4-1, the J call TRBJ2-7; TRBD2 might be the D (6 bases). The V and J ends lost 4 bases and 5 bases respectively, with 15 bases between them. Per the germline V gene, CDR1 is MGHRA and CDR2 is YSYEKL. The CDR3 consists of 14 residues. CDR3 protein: CASSPRGKGNEQYF. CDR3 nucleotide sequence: TGCGCCAGCAGCCCGCGGGGAAAAGGGAACGAGCAGTACTTC.

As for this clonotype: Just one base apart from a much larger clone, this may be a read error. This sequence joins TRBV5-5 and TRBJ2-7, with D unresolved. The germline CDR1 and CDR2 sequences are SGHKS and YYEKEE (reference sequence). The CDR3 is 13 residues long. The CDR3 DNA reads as TGTGCCAGCAGCCCCCGGTCCACCTACGAGCTGTACTTC. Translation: CASSPRSTYELYF.

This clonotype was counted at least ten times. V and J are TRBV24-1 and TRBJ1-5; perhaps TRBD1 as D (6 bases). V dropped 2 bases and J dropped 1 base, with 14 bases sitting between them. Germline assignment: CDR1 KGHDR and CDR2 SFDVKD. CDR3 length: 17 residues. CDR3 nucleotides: TGTGCCACCAGTGATTCCCTCGGGGGCGCGAGCAATCAGCCCCAGCATTTT. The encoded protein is CATSDSLGGASNQPQHF.

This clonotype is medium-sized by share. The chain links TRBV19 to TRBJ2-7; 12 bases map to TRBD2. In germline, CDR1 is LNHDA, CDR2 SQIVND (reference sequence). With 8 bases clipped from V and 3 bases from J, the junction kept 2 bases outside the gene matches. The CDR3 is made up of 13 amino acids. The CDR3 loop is CASSTSGGYEQYF. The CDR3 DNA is TGTGCCAGTTCGACTAGCGGGGGCTACGAGCAGTACTTC. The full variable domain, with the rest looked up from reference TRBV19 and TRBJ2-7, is DGGITQSPKYLFRKEGQNVTLSCEQNLNHDAMYWYRQDPGQGLRLIYYSQIVNDFQKGDIAEGYSVSREKKESFPLTVTSAQKNPTAFYLCASSTSGGYEQYFGPGTRLTVT.

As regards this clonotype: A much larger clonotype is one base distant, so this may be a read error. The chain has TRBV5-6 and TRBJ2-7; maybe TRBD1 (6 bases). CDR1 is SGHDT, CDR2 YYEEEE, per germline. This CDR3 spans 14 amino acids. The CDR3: CASSPLLDSHEQCF. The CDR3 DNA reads TGTGCCAGCAGCCCCCTTCTGGACAGCCACGAGCAGTGCTTC.

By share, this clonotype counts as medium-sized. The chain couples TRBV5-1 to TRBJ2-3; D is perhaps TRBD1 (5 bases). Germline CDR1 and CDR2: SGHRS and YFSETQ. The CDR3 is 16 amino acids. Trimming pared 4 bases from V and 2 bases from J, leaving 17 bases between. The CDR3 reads CASSTSGITNTDTQYF. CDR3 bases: TGCGCCAGCAGCACTTCAGGGATTACAAACACAGATACGCAGTATTTT.

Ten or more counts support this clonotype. The CDR3 loop reads CASSVVVSEPYNEQFF. The CDR3 DNA sequence: TGTGCCAGCAGCGTAGTGGTTAGCGAGCCGTACAATGAGCAGTTCTTC. The rearrangement links TRBV9 to TRBJ2-1; perhaps TRBD2 as D (5 bases). CDR1 SGDLS and CDR2 YYNGEE come from the germline V gene. This CDR3 is 16 amino acids long. V shed 0 bases and J shed 4 bases, with 14 bases lying between them.

CDR3 in DNA: TGCAGCGTTGAAACTGGGACAGAAGGCTACACCTTC. This codes for CSVETGTEGYTF. V gene TRBV29-1 combines with J gene TRBJ1-2; TRBD1 matches 7 bases. There are 12 residues in the CDR3. Germline assignment: CDR1 SQVTM and CDR2 ANQGSEA. V lost 2 bases to trimming and J lost 8 bases; unmatched junction nucleotides: 5.

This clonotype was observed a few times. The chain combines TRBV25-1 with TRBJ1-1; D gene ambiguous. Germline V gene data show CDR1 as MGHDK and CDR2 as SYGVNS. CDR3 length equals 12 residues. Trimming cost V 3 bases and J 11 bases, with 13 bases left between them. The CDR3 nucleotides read TGTGCCAGCAGTGATTTAGGAGTGGAGGCTTTCTTT. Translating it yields CASSDLGVEAFF. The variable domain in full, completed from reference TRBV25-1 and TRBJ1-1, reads EADIYQTPRYLVIGTGKKITLECSQTMGHDKMYWYQQDPGMELHLIHYSYGVNSTEKGDLSSESTVSRIRTEHFPLTLESARPSHTSQYLCASSDLGVEAFFGQGTRLTVV.

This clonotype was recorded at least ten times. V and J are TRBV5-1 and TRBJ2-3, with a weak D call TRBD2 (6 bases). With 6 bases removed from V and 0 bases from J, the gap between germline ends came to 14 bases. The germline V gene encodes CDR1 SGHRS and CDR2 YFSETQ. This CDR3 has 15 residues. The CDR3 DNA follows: TGCGCCAGCACATTACCTGGGACTAGCACAGATACGCAGTATTTT. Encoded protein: CASTLPGTSTDTQYF.

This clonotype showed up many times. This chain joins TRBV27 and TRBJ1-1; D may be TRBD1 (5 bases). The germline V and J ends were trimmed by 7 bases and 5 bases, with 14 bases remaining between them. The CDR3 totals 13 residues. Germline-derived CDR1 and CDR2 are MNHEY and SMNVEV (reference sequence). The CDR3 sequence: CASKLGGETEAFF. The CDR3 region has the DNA TGTGCCAGCAAACTGGGGGGTGAGACTGAAGCTTTCTTT.

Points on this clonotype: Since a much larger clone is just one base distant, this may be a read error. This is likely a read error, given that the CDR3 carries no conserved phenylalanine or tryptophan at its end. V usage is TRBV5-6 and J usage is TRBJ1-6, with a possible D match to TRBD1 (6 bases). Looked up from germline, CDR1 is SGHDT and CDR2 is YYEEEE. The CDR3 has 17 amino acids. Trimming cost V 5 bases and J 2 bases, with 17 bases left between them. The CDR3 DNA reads TGTGCCAGCAGAATGACAAGGGGGGGACCCTATAATTCACCCCTCCACCTT. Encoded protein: CASRMTRGGPYNSPLHL.

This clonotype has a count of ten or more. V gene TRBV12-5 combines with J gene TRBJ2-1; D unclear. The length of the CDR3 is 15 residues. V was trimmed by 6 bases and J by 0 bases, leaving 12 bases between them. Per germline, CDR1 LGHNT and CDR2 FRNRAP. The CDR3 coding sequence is TGTGCTAGTGGCCTAGTAGGACCCTCCTACAATGAGCAGTTCTTC. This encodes CASGLVGPSYNEQFF.